A single sample gave rise to the 28 T cell receptor beta chains below, sequenced in a study of blood T cell repertoires in COVID-19. The assay was immunoSEQ multiplex PCR, and TCRdb's table has in-frame clones only and misses some. The sample yields roughly 290,000 clones, around nine tenths seen once. The sequencing sample was made of PBMCs or T cells enriched from blood (not recorded which). These receptors originate from a woman aged 40 to 49 who had recovered from COVID-19.

V and J are TRBV7-9 and TRBJ1-1; TRBD1 matches 7 bases. The germline CDR1 and CDR2 sequences are SEHNR and FQNEAQ (reference sequence). V lost 5 bases, J lost 3 bases, and 9 bases stayed unmatched. The CDR3 has 15 amino acids. The CDR3 DNA is TGTGCCAGCAGCCCGCAGGGGGTGGTGGACACTGAAGCTTTCTTT. Encoded protein: CASSPQGVVDTEAFF.

CDR3 sequence (DNA): TGTGCCAGCACCCAGCGGGAGGAGGTCTACAATGAGCAGTTCTTC. It translates to CASTQREEVYNEQFF. This chain connects TRBV6-5 to TRBJ2-1, with 9 bases aligning to TRBD2. The CDR3 totals 15 residues. Losses at the gene ends were 7 bases for V and 3 bases for J; bases not matched to a gene: 7. Germline V lookup: CDR1 MNHEY, CDR2 SVGAGI.

The chain joins TRBV5-1 to TRBJ1-5; D call uncertain. V was shortened by 0 bases and J by 3 bases, with 7 bases between the two germline ends. Looked up from germline, CDR1 is SGHRS and CDR2 is YFSETQ. This CDR3 is built from 14 residues. DNA of the CDR3: TGCGCCAGCAGCTTGGGTGAGGTCAATCAGCCCCAGCATTTT. As protein: CASSLGEVNQPQHF.

The CDR3 region is CASRELGTEAFF. The CDR3 DNA reads TGTGCCTCCCGGGAATTGGGGACTGAAGCTTTCTTT. The chain links TRBV6-5 to TRBJ1-1; D gene uncertain. V lost 11 bases and J lost 5, with 15 bases in between. The CDR3 is 12 residues long. Per the germline V gene, CDR1 is MNHEY and CDR2 is SVGAGI.

The V and J genes are TRBV12-3 or TRBV12-4 and TRBJ1-5, with TRBD1 matching 7 bases. The CDR3 has 13 residues. V dropped 5 bases and J dropped 5; count of bases not matched to a gene: 3. CDR3 DNA sequence: TGTGCCAGCAGTCTCGACAGGGATCAGCCCCAGCATTTT. This sequence encodes CASSLDRDQPQHF.

This chain joins TRBV5-4 and TRBJ1-2, with 10 bases lining up with TRBD1. Unmatched junction bases numbered 7, after V lost 0 bases and J lost 8 bases. Germline V CDR1 and CDR2: SGHNT, YYREEE (reference sequence). This CDR3 is 15 amino acids long. CDR3: CASSLVGTGAQGYTF. The CDR3 DNA reads TGTGCCAGCAGCTTGGTGGGGACAGGGGCGCAGGGCTACACCTTC. Full variable domain (missing parts from reference TRBV5-4 and TRBJ1-2): ETGVTQSPTHLIKTRGQQVTLRCSSQSGHNTVSWYQQALGQGPQFIFQYYREEENGRGNFPPRFSGLQFPNYSSELNVNALELDDSALYLCASSLVGTGAQGYTFGSGTRLTVV.

The genes are TRBV19 and TRBJ2-1; 9 bases are a match to TRBD2. The length of the CDR3 is 14 residues. The germline gives CDR1 LNHDA, CDR2 SQIVND (reference sequence). V shed 5 bases, J shed 15 bases, and the junction held 14 bases outside the gene matches. CDR3: CASSSLTSGPSPFF. DNA of the CDR3: TGTGCCAGTAGTTCTCTGACTAGCGGCCCATCTCCGTTCTTC. Based on the CDR3 plus reference TRBV19 and TRBJ2-1, the full variable domain is DGGITQSPKYLFRKEGQNVTLSCEQNLNHDAMYWYRQDPGQGLRLIYYSQIVNDFQKGDIAEGYSVSREKKESFPLTVTSAQKNPTAFYLCASSSLTSGPSPFFGPGTRLTVL.

This clone has a count of ten or more. The J gene is TRBJ1-2, the V gene TRBV13; D ambiguous. The V and J ends lost 3 bases and 8 bases respectively, with 19 bases between them. Germline V gives CDR1 PRHDT, CDR2 FYEKMQ (reference sequence). The CDR3 totals 15 residues. This CDR3 is CASSFNAAQEWGYTF. CDR3 bases: TGTGCCAGCAGCTTCAATGCAGCGCAAGAATGGGGCTACACCTTC.

V gene TRBV7-6 combines with J gene TRBJ2-5; weak D call: TRBD2 (6 bases). The length of the CDR3 is 17 residues. V was cut by 5 bases and J by 0 bases, with 19 bases left in between. Germline V CDR1 and CDR2: SGHVS, FNYEAQ. As DNA, the CDR3 is TGTGCCAGCAGCCCGACGGGTGGGGCGGGGCACCAAGAGACCCAGTACTTC. Its protein product is CASSPTGGAGHQETQYF.

J is TRBJ2-5 and V is TRBV9; 11 bases are a match to TRBD2. V gave up 4 bases and J gave up 9 bases; unmatched junction bases: 11. Looked up from germline, CDR1 is SGDLS and CDR2 is YYNGEE. The CDR3 totals 15 residues. CDR3 region: CASSPGTSGPRAQYF. The CDR3 DNA follows: TGTGCCAGCAGCCCCGGGACTAGCGGTCCTCGGGCCCAGTACTTC. Variable domain in full (rest from reference TRBV9 and TRBJ2-5): DSGVTQTPKHLITATGQRVTLRCSPRSGDLSVYWYQQSLDQGLQFLIQYYNGEERAKGNILERFSAQQFPDLHSELNLSSLELGDSALYFCASSPGTSGPRAQYFGPGTRLLVL.

The CDR3 region is CASSLGGEPGHGYTF. The DNA for the CDR3 is TGTGCCAGCAGCTTGGGGGGGGAACCCGGCCATGGCTACACCTTC. V and J are TRBV5-4 and TRBJ1-2; D perhaps matches TRBD1 (5 bases). Trimming removed 0 bases at V and 6 bases at J, with 15 bases between. Per germline, CDR1 SGHNT and CDR2 YYREEE (reference sequence). This CDR3 region has 15 residues.

This chain uses TRBV30 with TRBJ1-5; a weak D match, TRBD1 (6 bases). V was cut by 5 bases and J by 4 bases, with 15 bases left in between. CDR3 length: 14 residues. The germline V gene encodes CDR1 GTSNPN and CDR2 SVGIG (reference sequence). For the CDR3, the DNA is TGTGCCTGGTGTACAGGGTTTGGAAATCAGCCCCAGCATTTT. It is translated as CAWCTGFGNQPQHF.

This clone was counted between two and nine times. This chain links TRBV6-4 with TRBJ1-2, with D unclear. The CDR3 length is 15 residues. V was clipped by 0 bases and J by 10 bases, with 18 bases between them. Germline values: CDR1 MRHNA, CDR2 SNTAGT. The CDR3 loop is CASSDSNRTPGNYTF. The CDR3 nucleotides read TGTGCCAGCAGTGACTCGAATCGGACGCCGGGGAACTACACCTTC.

The J gene is TRBJ1-5, the V gene TRBV2; a weak D match, TRBD1 (5 bases). Trimming stripped 7 bases from V and 0 bases from J, with 7 bases between. Germline CDR1 reads SNHLY; CDR2 reads FYNNEI. The CDR3 length is 13 residues. This CDR3 reads CASTGISNQPQHF. In DNA, the CDR3 is TGTGCCAGCACAGGGATTAGCAATCAGCCCCAGCATTTT.

In this sample, this clone turned up once. The rearrangement uses TRBV19 and TRBJ2-3, with a tentative D call TRBD2 (6 bases). Germline V lookup: CDR1 LNHDA, CDR2 SQIVND (reference sequence). The V and J ends lost 7 bases and 3 bases respectively, with 11 bases between them. The CDR3 covers 13 residues. The CDR3: CASTPAGTDTQYF. The CDR3 DNA is TGTGCCAGTACCCCGGCGGGAACAGATACGCAGTATTTT.

This clone was observed once. This chain connects TRBV19 to TRBJ1-6; TRBD1 aligns across 8 bases. This CDR3 region has 13 residues. Germline CDR1 is LNHDA and CDR2 is SQIVND (reference sequence). The ends lost 8 bases at V and 6 bases at J; junction bases unmatched: 3. This CDR3 reads CASSDRGNSPLHF. The CDR3 DNA follows: TGTGCCAGTTCCGACAGGGGTAATTCACCCCTCCACTTT.

This rearrangement joins TRBV7-2 to TRBJ1-1; no clear D. Germline V CDR1 and CDR2: SGHTA, FQGNSA. V was trimmed by 6 bases and J by 1 base, leaving 9 bases between them. There are 13 residues in the CDR3. The DNA for the CDR3 is TGTGCCAGCAGAGAGGGTCGGAACACTGAAGCTTTCTTT. This gives the protein CASREGRNTEAFF. The full variable domain, rest sourced from reference TRBV7-2 and TRBJ1-1, is GAGVSQSPSNKVTEKGKDVELRCDPISGHTALYWYRQSLGQGLEFLIYFQGNSAPDKSGLPSDRFSAERTGGSVSTLTIQRTQQEDSAVYLCASREGRNTEAFFGQGTRLTVV.

The rearrangement uses TRBV6-6 and TRBJ1-6, with unresolved D. This CDR3 has 13 residues. The germline V gene has CDR1 MNHNY and CDR2 SVGAGI (reference sequence). Deletions cut 4 bases from V and 6 bases from J, with 7 bases between. As DNA, the CDR3 is TGTGCCAGCAGTTCCTCTATTAATTCACCCCTCCACTTT. This codes for CASSSSINSPLHF.

This rearrangement joins TRBV7-3 to TRBJ2-7; D call uncertain. The V and J ends lost 2 bases and 4 bases respectively, with 9 bases between them. Germline values: CDR1 SGHTA, CDR2 FQGTGA. The CDR3 is 13 residues long. The CDR3 loop is CASSLGSTYEQYF. CDR3 in DNA: TGTGCCAGCAGCTTAGGTTCAACTTACGAGCAGTACTTC.

The V and J genes are TRBV19 and TRBJ1-1; D perhaps matches TRBD1 (5 bases). The ends were cut back, 6 bases at V and 1 base at J, with 15 bases in the middle. The germline CDR1 and CDR2 sequences are LNHDA and SQIVND (reference sequence). This CDR3 comprises 15 residues. CDR3 amino acids: CASSPGHSGNTEAFF. CDR3 DNA sequence: TGTGCCAGTAGCCCCGGACACTCGGGGAACACTGAAGCTTTCTTT.

V gene TRBV5-1 combines with J gene TRBJ2-1; no firm D call. CDR3 length: 14 residues. Trimming took off 0 bases at V and 11 bases at J, with 15 bases between the two ends. Germline lookup yields CDR1 SGHRS and CDR2 YFSETQ. The CDR3 bases are TGCGCCAGCAGCTTGGCCTCTGGTACCGAGCAGCAGTTCTTC. Translated: CASSLASGTEQQFF.

This chain joins TRBV5-1 and TRBJ2-3, with 11 nucleotides matching TRBD2. Germline CDR1 SGHRS, CDR2 YFSETQ. V shed 2 bases, J shed 5 bases, and the junction held 4 bases outside the gene matches. This CDR3 has 15 residues. CDR3 sequence (DNA): TGCGCCAGCAGCTTCACCCTAGCGGGGGGAGATACGCAGTATTTT. It specifies CASSFTLAGGDTQYF. Using reference TRBV5-1 and TRBJ2-3 for the parts outside the CDR3, the full variable domain is KAGVTQTPRYLIKTRGQQVTLSCSPISGHRSVSWYQQTPGQGLQFLFEYFSETQRNKGNFPGRFSGRQFSNSRSEMNVSTLELGDSALYLCASSFTLAGGDTQYFGPGTRLTVL.

To note about this clone: The junction departs from germline at one end; a sequencing error may be responsible. The chain couples TRBV19 to TRBJ2-1; D gene uncertain. This CDR3 comprises 13 residues. Germline V lookup: CDR1 LNHDA, CDR2 SQIVND (reference sequence). Here the CDR3 reads CASSIQIYSEQFF. DNA for the CDR3: TGTGCCAGTAGTATTCAGATTTACAGTGAGCAGTTCTTC. Full variable domain (outside the CDR3, taken from reference TRBV19 and TRBJ2-1): DGGITQSPKYLFRKEGQNVTLSCEQNLNHDAMYWYRQDPGQGLRLIYYSQIVNDFQKGDIAEGYSVSREKKESFPLTVTSAQKNPTAFYLCASSIQIYSEQFFGPGTRLTVL.

This sequence joins TRBV19 and TRBJ1-2; D call uncertain. The V gene's germline CDR1 is LNHDA and CDR2 SQIVND (reference sequence). V lost 0 bases and J 1 base, leaving 9 bases between the germline ends. The CDR3 extends over 15 amino acids. CDR3 nucleotides: TGTGCCAGTAGTATAGATGATAGAATTAACTATGGCTACACCTTC. It is translated as CASSIDDRINYGYTF.

The chain has TRBV7-9 and TRBJ1-2; maybe TRBD1 (6 bases). This CDR3 spans 15 amino acids. The V end lost 7 bases, the J end lost 4 bases, and 19 bases lay between the germline ends. Germline V gives CDR1 SEHNR, CDR2 FQNEAQ (reference sequence). The chain's CDR3 is CASTLTGQGSYGYTF. CDR3 coding DNA: TGTGCCAGCACCCTCACAGGGCAAGGGAGCTATGGCTACACCTTC.

This chain uses TRBV18 with TRBJ1-1, with 9 positions matching TRBD1. CDR3 size: 15 residues. Germline V gene sequence: CDR1 KGHSH, CDR2 LQKENI. The V gene end was trimmed by 1 base and the J gene end by 2 bases; junction bases not matched to a gene: 2. For the CDR3, the DNA is TGTGCCAGCTCACCACGAACAGGGGGCAACACTGAAGCTTTCTTT. Translation gives CASSPRTGGNTEAFF.

This sequence joins TRBV10-3 and TRBJ1-1, with D possibly TRBD1 on 6 matching bases. The CDR3 spans 14 residues. V dropped 6 bases and J dropped 5 bases, with 16 bases sitting between them. The germline V gene encodes CDR1 ENHRY and CDR2 SYGVKD. The CDR3 here is CAISPQGPGTEAFF. DNA of the CDR3: TGTGCCATCAGCCCACAGGGACCGGGGACTGAAGCTTTCTTT.

This clone was counted only a few times. This rearrangement joins TRBV4-3 to TRBJ1-3; D is uncertain. V was shortened by 3 bases and J by 0 bases, with 15 bases between the two germline ends. The CDR3 has 17 amino acids. Germline assignment: CDR1 LGHNA and CDR2 YSLEER. The CDR3 DNA reads TGCGCCAGCAGCCAGGCTAGAACGTTTATCTCTGGAAACACCATATATTTT. Its protein product is CASSQARTFISGNTIYF.